This TCR beta chain is from a study of graft-versus-host responses after intestinal transplantation. Study details: Uniformly, recipients were administered anti-thymocyte globulin induction with subsequent tacrolimus and steroids for 3 to 4 years.

Remarks on this clone: Antigen unknown.

Clones were read by immunoSEQ multiplex PCR, and TCRdb kept only the in-frame ones, dropping some. This table holds roughly 15,000 clones, approximately 80% found once. Trimming cost V 2 bases and J 9 bases; bases outside gene matches: 8. CDR3 length: 15 amino acids. Germline CDR1 and CDR2: SGHRS and YFSETQ. The starting material, graft tissue, was processed to release intraepithelial and lamina propria lymphocytes. Findings of the study overall: Detected in recipient marrow were GvH clones, some of which were first observed in ileum or blood. Across patients carrying graft-donor T cell macrochimerism, allografts held high graft-versus-host to host-versus-graft clonal ratios.

The V gene is TRBV5-1, the J gene TRBJ2-4; 10 nucleotides line up with TRBD1. This receptor was taken from a human patient who received an intestinal transplant, so some T cells may come from the graft donor. The specimen was ileum tissue, collected about 100 days after intestinal transplant. For the CDR3, the DNA is TGCGCCAGCAGCTTAGGTGACAGGGGGCGTAGCATTCAGTACTTC. This gives the protein CASSLGDRGRSIQYF. Complete variable domain (other parts from reference TRBV5-1 and TRBJ2-4): KAGVTQTPRYLIKTRGQQVTLSCSPISGHRSVSWYQQTPGQGLQFLFEYFSETQRNKGNFPGRFSGRQFSNSRSEMNVSTLELGDSALYLCASSLGDRGRSIQYFGAGTRLSVL.